Listed below are T cell receptor beta chains from one sample, sequenced in a study of cytomegalovirus exposure and HLA in healthy donors. The table came from immunoSEQ multiplex PCR; TCRdb's copy has only in-frame clones and leaves some out. The repertoire holds approximately 160,000 clones, about 90% seen once, with about 2.9% in the top ten. The sequenced sample consisted of PBMCs. These receptors were taken from a woman between 18 and 29 years old in good health and CMV-seropositive. CDR3s include the opening cysteine and the closing phenylalanine or tryptophan. Each record gives: J gene, clone size, D gene, V gene, CDR3 DNA, CDR3 protein. D genes are given only for firm matches. Clone size is shown for a subset of rows, as once, few, many or a class of expanded clone.

>TRBJ2-1|-|-|TRBV7-8
TGTGCCAGCAGCTCACTAGGAAATTGGTTGAATGAGCAGTTCTTC
CASSSLGNWLNEQFF
>TRBJ2-3|-|-|TRBV19
TGTGCCAGTAGTATAAAACGGGGTGGGACAGATACGCAGTATTTT
CASSIKRGGTDTQYF
>TRBJ2-2|-|-|TRBV28
TGTGCCAGCAGCGCGACAGGGAACACCGGGGAGCTGTTTTTT
CASSATGNTGELFF
>TRBJ2-7|-|TRBD1|TRBV18
TGTGCCAGCTCACCCGAGGGGGCGGCCTCCTACGAGCAGTACTTC
CASSPEGAASYEQYF
>TRBJ2-1|-|-|TRBV28
TGTGCCAGCAGTCTGACAGGTGTCTACCCGAAGCAGTTCTTC
CASSLTGVYPKQFF
>TRBJ2-3|few|TRBD2|TRBV27
TGTGCCAGCAGTCCCGGGGGGGGAACGCAGTATTTT
CASSPGGGTQYF
>TRBJ2-4|-|TRBD1|TRBV4-2
TGTGCCAGCAGCCAAGGGACAGGGGGTTCCAAAAACATTCAGTACTTC
CASSQGTGGSKNIQYF
>TRBJ2-5|-|-|TRBV7-6
TGTGCCAGCAGCTTAGAGGCGGACTACCAAGAGACCCAGTACTTC
CASSLEADYQETQYF
>TRBJ2-5|-|-|TRBV6-1
TGTGCCAGCAGTGAAGCAATGGGCGCGGGCGTGGAGACCCAGTACTTC
CASSEAMGAGVETQYF
>TRBJ2-7|few|TRBD1|TRBV28
TGTGCCAGCAGTTCCCCCGGACAGGGGTTATCCTACGAGCAGTACTTC
CASSSPGQGLSYEQYF
>TRBJ1-2|-|TRBD1|TRBV11-2
TGTGCCAGCAGCGCGGGACAGGGGCGCGGGGGCTACACCTTC
CASSAGQGRGGYTF